The TCR beta chain under discussion was sequenced for a study of radiotherapy plus CTLA-4 blockade in lung cancer (dated by TCRdb to between 2018 and 2020). Regarding the study in general: Among enrolled patients, around 20% had an objective response and around 33% reached disease control.

The method was the immunoSEQ multiplex PCR assay. Sourced from immuneACCESS, this table was stored by TCRdb with only in-frame sequences that have V and J called. A share of the clones is absent; for the studies checked, an unresolved V gene accounts for under half, and the remainder has no known explanation. Across this sample there are 80,000 to 100,000 clones, with more than 75% seen only once. The ten largest clonotypes hold roughly 3.5% of the sample. Summary of the overall study and its limitations: The strongest predictors of response, as reported, were early dynamic changes in blood T cell clones along with a rise in serum interferon-beta after radiation. TCR clones derived from tumors expanded in peripheral blood after treatment with radiotherapy and ipilimumab.

CDR1 and CDR2, per the germline V gene, are SGHDT and YYEEEE. The CDR3 goes from the cysteine to the phenylalanine over 16 residues. Only CDR3 DNA is held: 48 bases, read in frame from base 1. The germline V and J ends show losses of 3 bases and 5 bases respectively, and no gene match explains 7 bases of the junction. As concerns this clone: The target of this receptor is not known. No much larger clone is present one base from it, and per-base qualities are unavailable.

The study tested focal radiation therapy combined with CTLA-4 blockade (ipilimumab) in patients with chemo-refractory metastatic non-small-cell lung cancer. Recombination linked TRBV5-6 to TRBJ2-7; TRBD2 lines up with 14 middle nucleotides. Sequenced material: peripheral blood, taken from a patient treated with radiotherapy plus ipilimumab. The receptor comes from a human donor with non-small cell lung cancer who had a partial response to radiotherapy plus ipilimumab. The CDR3 reads as follows: CASSYTGTSGRHEQYF. Read as DNA, the sequence is TGTGCCAGCAGCTATACCGGGACTAGCGGGAGACACGAGCAGTACTTC.